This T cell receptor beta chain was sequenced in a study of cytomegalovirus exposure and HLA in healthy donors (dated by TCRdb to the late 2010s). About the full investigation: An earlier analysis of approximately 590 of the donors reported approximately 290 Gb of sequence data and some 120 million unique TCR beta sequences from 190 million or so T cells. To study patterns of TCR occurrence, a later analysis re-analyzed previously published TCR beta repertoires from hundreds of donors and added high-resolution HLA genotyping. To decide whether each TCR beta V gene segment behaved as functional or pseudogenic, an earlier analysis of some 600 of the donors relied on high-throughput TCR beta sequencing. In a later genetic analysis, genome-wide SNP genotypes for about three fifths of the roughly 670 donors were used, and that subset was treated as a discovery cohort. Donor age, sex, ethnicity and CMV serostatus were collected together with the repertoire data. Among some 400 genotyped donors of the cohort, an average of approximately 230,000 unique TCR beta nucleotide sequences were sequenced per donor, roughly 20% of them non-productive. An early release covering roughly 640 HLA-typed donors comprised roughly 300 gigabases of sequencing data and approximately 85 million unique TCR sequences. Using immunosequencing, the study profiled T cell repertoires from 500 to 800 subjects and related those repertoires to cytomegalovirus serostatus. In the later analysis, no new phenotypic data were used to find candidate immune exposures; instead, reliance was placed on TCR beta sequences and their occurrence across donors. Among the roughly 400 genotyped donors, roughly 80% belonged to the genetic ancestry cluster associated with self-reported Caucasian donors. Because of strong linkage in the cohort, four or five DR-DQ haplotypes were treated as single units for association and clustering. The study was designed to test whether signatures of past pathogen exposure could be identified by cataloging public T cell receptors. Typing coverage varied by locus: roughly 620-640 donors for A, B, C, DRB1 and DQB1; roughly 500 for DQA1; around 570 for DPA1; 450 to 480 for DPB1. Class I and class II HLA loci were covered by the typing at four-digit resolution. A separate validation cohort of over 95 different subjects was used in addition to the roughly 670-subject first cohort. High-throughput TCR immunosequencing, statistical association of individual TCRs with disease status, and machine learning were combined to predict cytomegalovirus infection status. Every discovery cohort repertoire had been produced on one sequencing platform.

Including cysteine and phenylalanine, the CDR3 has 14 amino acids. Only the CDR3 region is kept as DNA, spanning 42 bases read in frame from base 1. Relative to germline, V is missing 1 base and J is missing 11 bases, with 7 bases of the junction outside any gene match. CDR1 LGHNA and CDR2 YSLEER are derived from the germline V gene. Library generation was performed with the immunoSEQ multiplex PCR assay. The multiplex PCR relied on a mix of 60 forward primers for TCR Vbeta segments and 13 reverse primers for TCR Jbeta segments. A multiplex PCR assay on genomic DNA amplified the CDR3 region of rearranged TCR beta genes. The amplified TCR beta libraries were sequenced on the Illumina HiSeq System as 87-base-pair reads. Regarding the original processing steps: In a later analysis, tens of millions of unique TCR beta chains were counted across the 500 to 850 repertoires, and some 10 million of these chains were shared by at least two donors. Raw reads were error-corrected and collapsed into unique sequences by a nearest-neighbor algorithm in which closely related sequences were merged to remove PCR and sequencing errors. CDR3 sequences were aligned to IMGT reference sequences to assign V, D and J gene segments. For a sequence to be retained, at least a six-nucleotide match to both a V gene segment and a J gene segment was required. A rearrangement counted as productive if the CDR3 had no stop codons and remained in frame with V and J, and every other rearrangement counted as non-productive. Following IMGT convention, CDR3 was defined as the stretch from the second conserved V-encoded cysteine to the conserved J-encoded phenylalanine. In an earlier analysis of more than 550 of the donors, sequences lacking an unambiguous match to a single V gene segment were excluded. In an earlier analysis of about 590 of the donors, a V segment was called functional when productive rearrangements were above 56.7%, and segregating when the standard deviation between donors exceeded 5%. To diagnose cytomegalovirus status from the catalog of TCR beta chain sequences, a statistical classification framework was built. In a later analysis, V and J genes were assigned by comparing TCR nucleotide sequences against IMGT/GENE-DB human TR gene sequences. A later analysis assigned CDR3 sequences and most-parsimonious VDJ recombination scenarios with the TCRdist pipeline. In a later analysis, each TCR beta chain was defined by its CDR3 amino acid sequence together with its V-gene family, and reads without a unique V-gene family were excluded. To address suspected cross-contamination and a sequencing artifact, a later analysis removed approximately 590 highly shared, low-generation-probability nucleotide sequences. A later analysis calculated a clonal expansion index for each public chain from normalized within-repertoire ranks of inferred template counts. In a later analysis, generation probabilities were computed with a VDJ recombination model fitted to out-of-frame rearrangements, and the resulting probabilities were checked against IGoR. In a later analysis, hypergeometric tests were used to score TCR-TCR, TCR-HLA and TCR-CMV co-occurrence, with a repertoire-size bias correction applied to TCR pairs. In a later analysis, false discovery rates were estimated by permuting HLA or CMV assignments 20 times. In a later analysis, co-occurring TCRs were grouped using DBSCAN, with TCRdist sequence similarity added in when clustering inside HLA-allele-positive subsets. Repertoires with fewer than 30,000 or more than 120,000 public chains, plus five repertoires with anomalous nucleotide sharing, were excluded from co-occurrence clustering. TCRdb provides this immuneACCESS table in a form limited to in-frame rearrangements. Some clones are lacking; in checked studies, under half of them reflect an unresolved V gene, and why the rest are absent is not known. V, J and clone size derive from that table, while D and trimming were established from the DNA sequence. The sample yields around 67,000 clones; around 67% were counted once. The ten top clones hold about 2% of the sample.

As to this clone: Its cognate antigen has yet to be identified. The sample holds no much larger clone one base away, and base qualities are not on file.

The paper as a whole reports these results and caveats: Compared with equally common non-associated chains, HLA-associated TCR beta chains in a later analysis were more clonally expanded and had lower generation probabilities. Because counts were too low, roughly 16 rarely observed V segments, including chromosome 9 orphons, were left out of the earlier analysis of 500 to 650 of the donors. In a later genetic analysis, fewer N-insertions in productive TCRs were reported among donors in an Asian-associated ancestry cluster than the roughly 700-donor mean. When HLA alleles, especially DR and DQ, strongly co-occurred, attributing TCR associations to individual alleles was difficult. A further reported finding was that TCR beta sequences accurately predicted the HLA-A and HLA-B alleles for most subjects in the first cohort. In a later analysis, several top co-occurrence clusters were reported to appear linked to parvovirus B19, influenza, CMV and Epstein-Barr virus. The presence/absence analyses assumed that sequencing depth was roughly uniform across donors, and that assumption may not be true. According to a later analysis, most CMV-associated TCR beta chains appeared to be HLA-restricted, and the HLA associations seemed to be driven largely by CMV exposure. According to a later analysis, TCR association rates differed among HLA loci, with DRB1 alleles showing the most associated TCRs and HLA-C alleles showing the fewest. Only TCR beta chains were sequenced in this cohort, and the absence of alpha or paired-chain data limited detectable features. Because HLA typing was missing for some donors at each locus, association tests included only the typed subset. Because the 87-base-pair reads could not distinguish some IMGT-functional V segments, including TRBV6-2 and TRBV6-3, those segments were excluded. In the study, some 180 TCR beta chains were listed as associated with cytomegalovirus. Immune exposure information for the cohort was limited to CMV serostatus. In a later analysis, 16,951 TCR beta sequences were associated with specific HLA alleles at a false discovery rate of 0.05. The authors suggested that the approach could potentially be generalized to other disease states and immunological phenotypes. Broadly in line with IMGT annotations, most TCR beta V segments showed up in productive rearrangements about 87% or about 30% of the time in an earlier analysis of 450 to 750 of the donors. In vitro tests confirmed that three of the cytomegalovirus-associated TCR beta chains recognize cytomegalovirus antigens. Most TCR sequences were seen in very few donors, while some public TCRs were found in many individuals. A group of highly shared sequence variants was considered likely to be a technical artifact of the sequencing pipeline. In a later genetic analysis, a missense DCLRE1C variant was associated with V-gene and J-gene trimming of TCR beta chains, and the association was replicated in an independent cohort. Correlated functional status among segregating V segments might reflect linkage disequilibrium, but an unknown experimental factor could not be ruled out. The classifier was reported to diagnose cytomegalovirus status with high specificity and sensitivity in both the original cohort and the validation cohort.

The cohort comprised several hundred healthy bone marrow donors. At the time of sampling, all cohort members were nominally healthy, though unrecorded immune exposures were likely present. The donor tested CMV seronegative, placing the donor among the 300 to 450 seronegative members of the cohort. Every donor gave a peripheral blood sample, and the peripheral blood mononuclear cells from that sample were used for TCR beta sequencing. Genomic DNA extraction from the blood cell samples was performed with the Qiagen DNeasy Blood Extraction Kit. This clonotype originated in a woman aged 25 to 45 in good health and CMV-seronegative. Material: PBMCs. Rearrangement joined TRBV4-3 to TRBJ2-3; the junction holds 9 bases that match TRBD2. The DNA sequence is TGCGCCAGCAGCCAAGCGGTTAGCGGGGGAGTGCAGTATTTT. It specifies CASSQAVSGGVQYF.